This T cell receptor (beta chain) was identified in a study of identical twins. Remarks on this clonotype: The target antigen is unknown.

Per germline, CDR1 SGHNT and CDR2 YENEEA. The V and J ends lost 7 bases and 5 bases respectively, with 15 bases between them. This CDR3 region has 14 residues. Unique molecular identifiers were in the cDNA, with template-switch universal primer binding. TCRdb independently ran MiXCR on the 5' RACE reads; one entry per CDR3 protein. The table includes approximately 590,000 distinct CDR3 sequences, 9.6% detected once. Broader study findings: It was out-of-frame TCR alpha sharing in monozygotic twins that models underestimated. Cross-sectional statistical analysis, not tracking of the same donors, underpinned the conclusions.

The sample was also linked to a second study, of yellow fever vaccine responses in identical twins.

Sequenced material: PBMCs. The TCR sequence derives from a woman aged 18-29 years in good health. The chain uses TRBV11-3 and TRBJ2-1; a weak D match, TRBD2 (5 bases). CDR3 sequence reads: CASTKTGVNNEQFF. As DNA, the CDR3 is TGTGCCAGCACCAAAACCGGGGTCAACAATGAGCAGTTCTTC.